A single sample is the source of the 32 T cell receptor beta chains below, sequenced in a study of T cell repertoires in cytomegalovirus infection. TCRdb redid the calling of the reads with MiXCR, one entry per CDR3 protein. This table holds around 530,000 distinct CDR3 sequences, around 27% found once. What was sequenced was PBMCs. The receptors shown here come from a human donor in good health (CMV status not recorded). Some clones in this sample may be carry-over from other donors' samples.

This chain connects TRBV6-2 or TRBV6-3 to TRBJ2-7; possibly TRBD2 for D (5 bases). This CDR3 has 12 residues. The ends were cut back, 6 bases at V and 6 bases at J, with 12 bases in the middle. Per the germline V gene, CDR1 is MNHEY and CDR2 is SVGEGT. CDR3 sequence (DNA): TGTGCCAGCAGAACCCTAGCAGGCGAGCAGTACGTC. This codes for CASRTLAGEQYV.

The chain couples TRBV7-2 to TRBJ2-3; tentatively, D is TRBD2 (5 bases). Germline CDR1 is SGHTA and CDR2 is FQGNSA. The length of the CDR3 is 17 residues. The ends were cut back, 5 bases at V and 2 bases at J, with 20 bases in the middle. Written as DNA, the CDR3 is TGTGCCAGCAGCCCCCCTTGGGCGGGCGGACTCACAGATACGCAGTATTTT. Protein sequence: CASSPPWAGGLTDTQYF.

CDR3 protein: CASSLVGNSEQFF. The DNA of the CDR3 is TGTGCCAGCAGCTTAGTCGGGAATTCCGAGCAGTTCTTC. The gene calls are TRBV11-3 and TRBJ2-1, with D maybe TRBD2 (5 bases). The V gene's germline CDR1 is SGHNT and CDR2 YENEEA. V was clipped by 1 base and J by 10 bases, with 11 bases between them. The CDR3 length is 13 residues.

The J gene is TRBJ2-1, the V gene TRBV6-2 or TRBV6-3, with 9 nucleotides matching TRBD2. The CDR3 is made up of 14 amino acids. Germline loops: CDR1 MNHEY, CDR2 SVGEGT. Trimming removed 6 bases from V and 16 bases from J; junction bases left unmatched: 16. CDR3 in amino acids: CASRTHSGSGIKFF. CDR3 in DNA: TGTGCCAGCAGGACCCATAGCGGGAGCGGGATTAAATTCTTC.

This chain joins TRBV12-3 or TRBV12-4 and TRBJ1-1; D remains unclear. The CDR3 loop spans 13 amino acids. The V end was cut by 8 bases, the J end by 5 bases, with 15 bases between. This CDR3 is CASASRPLTEAFF. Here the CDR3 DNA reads TGTGCCAGCGCCTCACGTCCCCTGACTGAAGCTTTCTTT.

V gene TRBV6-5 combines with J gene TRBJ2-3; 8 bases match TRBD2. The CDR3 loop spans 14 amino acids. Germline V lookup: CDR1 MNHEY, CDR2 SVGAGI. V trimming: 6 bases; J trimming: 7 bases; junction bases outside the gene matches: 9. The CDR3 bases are TGTGCCAGCAGAGCTACGGGAGGGGGGTATACGCAGTATTTT. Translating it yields CASRATGGGYTQYF.

Here the CDR3 DNA reads TGTGCCAGTAGAACCGGGACTAGCGGGAGTAATGAGCAGTTCTTC. It codes for CASRTGTSGSNEQFF. The rearrangement uses TRBV19 and TRBJ2-1; 14 bases fit TRBD2. In germline, CDR1 is LNHDA, CDR2 SQIVND (reference sequence). The CDR3 covers 15 residues. With 6 bases clipped from V and 7 bases from J, the junction kept 5 bases outside the gene matches. Using reference TRBV19 and TRBJ2-1 for the parts outside the CDR3, the full variable domain is DGGITQSPKYLFRKEGQNVTLSCEQNLNHDAMYWYRQDPGQGLRLIYYSQIVNDFQKGDIAEGYSVSREKKESFPLTVTSAQKNPTAFYLCASRTGTSGSNEQFFGPGTRLTVL.

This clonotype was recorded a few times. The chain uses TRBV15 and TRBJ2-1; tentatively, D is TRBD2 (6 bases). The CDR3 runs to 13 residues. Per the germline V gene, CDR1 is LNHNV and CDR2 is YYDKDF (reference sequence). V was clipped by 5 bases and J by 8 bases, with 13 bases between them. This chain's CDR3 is CATSPRLVYEQFF. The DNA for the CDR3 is TGTGCCACCAGCCCCCGACTAGTCTATGAGCAGTTCTTC.

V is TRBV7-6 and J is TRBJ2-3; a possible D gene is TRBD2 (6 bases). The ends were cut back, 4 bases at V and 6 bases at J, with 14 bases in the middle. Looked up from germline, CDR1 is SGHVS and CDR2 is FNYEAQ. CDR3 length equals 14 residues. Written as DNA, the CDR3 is TGTGCCAGCAGCTCCGGACTATCGCGGGATACGCAGTATTTT. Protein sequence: CASSSGLSRDTQYF.

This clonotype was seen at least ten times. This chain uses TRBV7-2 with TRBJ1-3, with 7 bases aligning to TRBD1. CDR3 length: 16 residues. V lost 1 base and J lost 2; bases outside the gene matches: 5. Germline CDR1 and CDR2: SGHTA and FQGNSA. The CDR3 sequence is CASSLVTGSTGNTIYF. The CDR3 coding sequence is TGTGCCAGCAGCTTAGTGACAGGGTCAACTGGAAACACCATATATTTT.

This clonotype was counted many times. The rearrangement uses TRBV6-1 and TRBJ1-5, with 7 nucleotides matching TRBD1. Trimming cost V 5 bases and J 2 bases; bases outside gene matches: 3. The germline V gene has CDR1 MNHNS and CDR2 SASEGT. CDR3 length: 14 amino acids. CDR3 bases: TGTGCCAGCAGTCGACAGGGCGGCAATCAGCCCCAGCATTTT. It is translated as CASSRQGGNQPQHF.

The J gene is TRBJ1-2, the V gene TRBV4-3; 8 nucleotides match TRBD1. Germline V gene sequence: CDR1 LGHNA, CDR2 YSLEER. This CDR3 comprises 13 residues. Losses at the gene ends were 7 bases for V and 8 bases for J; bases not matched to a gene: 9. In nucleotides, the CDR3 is TGCGCCAGCACCGGACAGGGTCCGGTAGGCTACACCTTC. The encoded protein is CASTGQGPVGYTF.

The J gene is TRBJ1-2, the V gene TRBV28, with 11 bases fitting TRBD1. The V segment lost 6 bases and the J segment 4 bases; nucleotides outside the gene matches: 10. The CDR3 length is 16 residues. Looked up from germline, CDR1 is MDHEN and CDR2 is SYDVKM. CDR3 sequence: CASSPGTGGRSYGYTF. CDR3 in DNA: TGTGCCAGCAGCCCCGGGACAGGGGGTCGCAGCTATGGCTACACCTTC.

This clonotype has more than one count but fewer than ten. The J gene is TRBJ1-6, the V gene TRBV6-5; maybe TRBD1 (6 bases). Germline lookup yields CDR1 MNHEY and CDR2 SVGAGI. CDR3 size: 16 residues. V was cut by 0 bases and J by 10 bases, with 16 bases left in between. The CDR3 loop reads CASSYSADSSPSPLHF. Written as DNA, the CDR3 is TGTGCCAGCAGTTACTCGGCGGACAGTTCCCCCTCACCCCTCCACTTT.

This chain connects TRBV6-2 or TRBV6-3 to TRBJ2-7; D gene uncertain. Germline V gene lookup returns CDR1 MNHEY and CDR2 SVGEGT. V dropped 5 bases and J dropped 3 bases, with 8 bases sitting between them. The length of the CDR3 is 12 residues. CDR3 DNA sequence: TGTGCCAGCAGTCATAGGAACTACGAGCAGTACGTC. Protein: CASSHRNYEQYV.

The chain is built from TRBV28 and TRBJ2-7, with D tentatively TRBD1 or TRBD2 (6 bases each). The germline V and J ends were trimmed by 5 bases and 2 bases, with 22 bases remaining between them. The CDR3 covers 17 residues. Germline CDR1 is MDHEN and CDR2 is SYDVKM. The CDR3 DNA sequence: TGTGCCAGCAGTCCATATTGGGGGGCAGGGGCCACCTACGAGCAGTACTTC. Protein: CASSPYWGAGATYEQYF.

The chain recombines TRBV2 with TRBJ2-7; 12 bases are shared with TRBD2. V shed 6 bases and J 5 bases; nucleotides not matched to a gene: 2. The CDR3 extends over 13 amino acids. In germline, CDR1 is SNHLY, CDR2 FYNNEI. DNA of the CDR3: TGTGCCAGCAGGACTAGCGGGAGCCACGAGCAGTACGTC. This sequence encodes CASRTSGSHEQYV.

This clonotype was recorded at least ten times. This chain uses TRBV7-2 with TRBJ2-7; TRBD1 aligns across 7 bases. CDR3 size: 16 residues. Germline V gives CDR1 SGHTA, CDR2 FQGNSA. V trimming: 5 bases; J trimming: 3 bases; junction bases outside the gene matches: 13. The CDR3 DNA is TGTGCCAGCAGCCAGGGAAGGGGGCCGCTAGTCTACGAGCAGTACTTC. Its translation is CASSQGRGPLVYEQYF. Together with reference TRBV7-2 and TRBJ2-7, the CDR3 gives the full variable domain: GAGVSQSPSNKVTEKGKDVELRCDPISGHTALYWYRQSLGQGLEFLIYFQGNSAPDKSGLPSDRFSAERTGGSVSTLTIQRTQQEDSAVYLCASSQGRGPLVYEQYFGPGTRLTVT.

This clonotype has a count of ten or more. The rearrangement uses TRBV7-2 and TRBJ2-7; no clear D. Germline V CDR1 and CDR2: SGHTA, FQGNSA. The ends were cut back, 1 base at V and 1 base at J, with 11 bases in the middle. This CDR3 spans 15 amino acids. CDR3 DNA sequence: TGTGCCAGCAGCTTAGGGGTGGGTAGTTCCTACGAGCAGTACTTC. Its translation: CASSLGVGSSYEQYF.

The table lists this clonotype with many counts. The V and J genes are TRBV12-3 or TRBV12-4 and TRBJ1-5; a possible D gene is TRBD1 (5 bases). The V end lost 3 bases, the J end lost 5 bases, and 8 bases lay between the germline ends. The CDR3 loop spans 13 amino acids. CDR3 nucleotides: TGTGCCAGCAGTTTGCGGGGGTATCAGCCCCAGCATTTT. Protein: CASSLRGYQPQHF.

CDR3 amino acids: CASSLADGRQYV. The CDR3 DNA sequence: TGTGCCAGCAGCTTAGCTGACGGTAGGCAGTACGTC. The V call is TRBV7-8, the J call TRBJ2-7; no clear D gene. This CDR3 region has 12 residues. Trimming shortened V by 0 bases and J by 9 bases, and 9 bases separated the two germline ends. Germline V gene data show CDR1 as SGHVS and CDR2 as FQNEAQ.

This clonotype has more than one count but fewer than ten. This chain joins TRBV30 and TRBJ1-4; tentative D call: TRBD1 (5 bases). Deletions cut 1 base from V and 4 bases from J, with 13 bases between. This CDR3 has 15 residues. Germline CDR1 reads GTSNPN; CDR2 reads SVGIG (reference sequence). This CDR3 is CAWSDPGPSNEKLFF. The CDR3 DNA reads TGTGCCTGGAGTGACCCGGGACCTAGTAATGAAAAACTGTTTTTT.

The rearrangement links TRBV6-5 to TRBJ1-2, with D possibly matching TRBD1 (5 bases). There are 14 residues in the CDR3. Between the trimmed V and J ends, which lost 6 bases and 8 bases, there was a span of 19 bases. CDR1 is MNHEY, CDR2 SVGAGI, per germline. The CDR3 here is CASSRTQGRRGYTF. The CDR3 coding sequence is TGTGCCAGCAGCCGGACCCAGGGACGGAGAGGCTACACCTTC.

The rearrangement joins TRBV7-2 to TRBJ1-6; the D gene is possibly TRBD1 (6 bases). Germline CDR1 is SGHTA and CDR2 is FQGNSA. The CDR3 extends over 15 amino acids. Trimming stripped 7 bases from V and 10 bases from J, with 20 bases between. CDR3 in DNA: TGTGCCAGCAACGACCCGGGGGGCCTCGGGTCACCCCTCCACTTT. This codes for CASNDPGGLGSPLHF.

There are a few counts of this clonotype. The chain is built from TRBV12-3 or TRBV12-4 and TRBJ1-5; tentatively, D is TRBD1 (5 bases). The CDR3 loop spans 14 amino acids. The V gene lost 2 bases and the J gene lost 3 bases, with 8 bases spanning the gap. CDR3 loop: CASSLRDVNQPQHF. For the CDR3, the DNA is TGTGCCAGCAGTTTAAGGGACGTCAATCAGCCCCAGCATTTT.

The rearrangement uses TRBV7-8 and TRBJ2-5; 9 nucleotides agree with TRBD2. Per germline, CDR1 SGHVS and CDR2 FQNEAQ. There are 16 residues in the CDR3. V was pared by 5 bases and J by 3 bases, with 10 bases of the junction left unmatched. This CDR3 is CASSKRSGRREETQYF. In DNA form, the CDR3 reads TGTGCCAGCAGCAAGAGGAGCGGGAGGAGGGAAGAGACCCAGTACTTC.

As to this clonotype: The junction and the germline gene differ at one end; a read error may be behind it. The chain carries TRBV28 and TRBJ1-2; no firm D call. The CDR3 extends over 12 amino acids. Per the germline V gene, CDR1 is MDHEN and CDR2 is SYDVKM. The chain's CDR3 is CASRLSGYGYTF. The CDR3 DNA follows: TGTGCCAGCAGGTTATCCGGCTATGGCTACACCTTC.

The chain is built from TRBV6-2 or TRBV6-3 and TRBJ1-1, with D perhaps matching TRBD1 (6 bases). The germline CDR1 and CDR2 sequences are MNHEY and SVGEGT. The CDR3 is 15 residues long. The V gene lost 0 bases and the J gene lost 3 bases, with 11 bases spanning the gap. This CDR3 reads CASSYSRRGDTEAFF. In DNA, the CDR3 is TGTGCCAGCAGTTACTCGCGAAGGGGGGACACTGAAGCTTTCTTT.

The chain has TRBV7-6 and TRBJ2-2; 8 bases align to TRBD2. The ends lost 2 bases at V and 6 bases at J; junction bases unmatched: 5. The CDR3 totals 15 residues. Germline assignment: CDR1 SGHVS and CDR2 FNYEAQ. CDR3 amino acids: CASSLLTSEAGELFF. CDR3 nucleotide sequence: TGTGCCAGCAGCTTATTGACTAGCGAGGCCGGGGAGCTGTTTTTT.

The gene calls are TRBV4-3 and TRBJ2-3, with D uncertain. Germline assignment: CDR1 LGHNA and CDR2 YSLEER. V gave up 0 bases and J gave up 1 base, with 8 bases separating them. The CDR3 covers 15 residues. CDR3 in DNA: TGCGCCAGCAGCCAAGATAGGGCTGGCACAGATACGCAGTATTTT. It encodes CASSQDRAGTDTQYF.

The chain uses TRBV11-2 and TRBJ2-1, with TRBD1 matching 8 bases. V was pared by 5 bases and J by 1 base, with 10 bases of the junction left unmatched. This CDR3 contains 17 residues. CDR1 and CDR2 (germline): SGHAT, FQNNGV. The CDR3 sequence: CASSVAPGTGSYNEQFF. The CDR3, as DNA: TGTGCCAGCAGCGTAGCCCCTGGGACAGGTTCCTACAATGAGCAGTTCTTC.

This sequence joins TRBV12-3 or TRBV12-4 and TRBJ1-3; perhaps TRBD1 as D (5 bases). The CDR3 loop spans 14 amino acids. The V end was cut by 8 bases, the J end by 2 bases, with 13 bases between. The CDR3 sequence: CASGRGVTGNTIYF. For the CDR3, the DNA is TGTGCCAGCGGAAGAGGGGTGACTGGAAACACCATATATTTT.